Listed below are T cell receptor beta chains from one sample, sequenced in a study of graft-versus-host responses after intestinal transplantation. Clones were sequenced by immunoSEQ multiplex PCR, and TCRdb holds only the in-frame ones, with some missing. The sample contains about 64,000 clones, roughly 92% of which appear only once. Sequencing used bone marrow, obtained 700 to 850 days after intestinal transplantation. The source of these receptors is a human patient who received an intestinal transplant, so some T cells may come from the graft donor. The conserved cysteine and the conserved F or W are not part of the CDR3 here. A D gene is named only where the DNA matches it firmly.

j_call v_call d_call cdr3_aa
TRBJ1-1 TRBV5-1 NA ASSFWGPDTEAF
TRBJ2-5 TRBV23-1 NA AGWEQETQY
TRBJ2-1 TRBV9 NA ASSVLGVPSHNEQF
TRBJ2-5 TRBV5-1 NA ASSPTGRSEETQY
TRBJ2-2 TRBV10-3 NA AIEGHAGELF
TRBJ2-1 TRBV2 NA ASSRDGYNEQF
TRBJ2-1 TRBV6-1 TRBD1 ASSEDSGTGEQF
TRBJ2-5 TRBV7-9 NA ASTKLPKETQY
TRBJ2-7 TRBV28 NA ASSLDSKYEQY
TRBJ1-5 TRBV6-5 NA ASSFGVQPQH
TRBJ1-1 TRBV7-6 NA ASSLNPGRGGTEAF
TRBJ1-1 TRBV5-6 NA ASSSGNTEAF
TRBJ2-2 TRBV5-4 TRBD1 ASSHMDRVVAGELF